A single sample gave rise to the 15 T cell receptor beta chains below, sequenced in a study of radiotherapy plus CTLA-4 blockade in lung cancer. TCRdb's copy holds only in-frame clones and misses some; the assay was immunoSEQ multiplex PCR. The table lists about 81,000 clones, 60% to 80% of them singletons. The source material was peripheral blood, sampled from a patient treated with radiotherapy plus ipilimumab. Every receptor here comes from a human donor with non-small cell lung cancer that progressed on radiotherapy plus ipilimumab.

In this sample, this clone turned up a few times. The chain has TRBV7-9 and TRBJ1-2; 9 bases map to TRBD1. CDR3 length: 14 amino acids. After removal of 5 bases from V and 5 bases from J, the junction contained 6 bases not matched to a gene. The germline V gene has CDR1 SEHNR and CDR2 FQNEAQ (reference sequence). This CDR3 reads CASSHRDRAYGYTF. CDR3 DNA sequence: TGTGCCAGCAGCCACCGGGACAGGGCTTATGGCTACACCTTC.

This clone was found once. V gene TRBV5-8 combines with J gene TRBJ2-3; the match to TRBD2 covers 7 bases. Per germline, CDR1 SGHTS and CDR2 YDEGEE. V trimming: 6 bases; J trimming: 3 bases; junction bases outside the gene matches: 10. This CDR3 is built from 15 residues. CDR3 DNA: TGTGCCAGCACCCTTAGGTTTAGCGGGACAGATACGCAGTATTTT. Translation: CASTLRFSGTDTQYF.

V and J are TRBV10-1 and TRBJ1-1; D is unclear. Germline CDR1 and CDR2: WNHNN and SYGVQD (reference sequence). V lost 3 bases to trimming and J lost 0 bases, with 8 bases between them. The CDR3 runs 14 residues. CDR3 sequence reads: CASSESRMNTEAFF. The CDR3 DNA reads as TGCGCCAGCAGTGAAAGCAGGATGAACACTGAAGCTTTCTTT.

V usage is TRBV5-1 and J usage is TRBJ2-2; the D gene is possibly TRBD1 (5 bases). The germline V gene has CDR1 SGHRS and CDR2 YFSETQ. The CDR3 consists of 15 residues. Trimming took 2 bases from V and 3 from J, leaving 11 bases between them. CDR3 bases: TGCGCCAGCAGCTTAAGCAGGGCGGACACCGGGGAGCTGTTTTTT. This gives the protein CASSLSRADTGELFF.

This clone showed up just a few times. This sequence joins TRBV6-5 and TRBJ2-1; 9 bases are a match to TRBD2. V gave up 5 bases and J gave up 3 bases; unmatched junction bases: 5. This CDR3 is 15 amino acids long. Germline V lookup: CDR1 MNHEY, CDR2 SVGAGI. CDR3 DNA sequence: TGTGCCAGCAGTGTATCTAGCGGGGTCTACAATGAGCAGTTCTTC. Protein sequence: CASSVSSGVYNEQFF.

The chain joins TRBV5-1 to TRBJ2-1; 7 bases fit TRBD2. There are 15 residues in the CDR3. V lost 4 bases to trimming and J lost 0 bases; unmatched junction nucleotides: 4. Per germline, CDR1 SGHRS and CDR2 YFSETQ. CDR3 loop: CASSPGGSSYNEQFF. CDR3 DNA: TGCGCCAGCAGCCCCGGGGGGAGCTCCTACAATGAGCAGTTCTTC.

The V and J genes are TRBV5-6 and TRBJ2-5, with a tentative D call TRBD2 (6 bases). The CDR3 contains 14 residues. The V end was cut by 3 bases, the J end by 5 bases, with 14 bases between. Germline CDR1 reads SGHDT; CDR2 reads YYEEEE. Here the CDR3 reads CASSYGGTGETQYF. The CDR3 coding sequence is TGTGCCAGCAGCTATGGAGGGACGGGGGAGACCCAGTACTTC.

The CDR3 protein is CAGRGPGRYTF. Here the CDR3 DNA reads TGTGCCGGCAGGGGGCCGGGCCGCTACACCTTC. The V call is TRBV10-3, the J call TRBJ1-2; TRBD1 matches 8 bases. The CDR3 runs to 11 residues. The germline V gene encodes CDR1 ENHRY and CDR2 SYGVKD. V was pared by 11 bases and J by 9 bases, with 8 bases of the junction left unmatched.

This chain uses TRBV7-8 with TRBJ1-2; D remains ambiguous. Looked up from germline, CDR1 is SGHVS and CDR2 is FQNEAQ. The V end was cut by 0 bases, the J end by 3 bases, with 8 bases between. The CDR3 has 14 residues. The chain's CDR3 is CASSLASLHYGYTF. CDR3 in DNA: TGTGCCAGCAGCTTAGCGTCCCTCCACTATGGCTACACCTTC.

DNA for the CDR3: TGTGCCAGCAGCTTGCCGGGACAGGCGAACACTGAAGCTTTCTTT. Translation gives CASSLPGQANTEAFF. The genes are TRBV5-4 and TRBJ1-1, with 8 bases matching TRBD1. Germline CDR1 reads SGHNT; CDR2 reads YYREEE (reference sequence). CDR3 length equals 15 residues. V was clipped by 1 base and J by 1 base; unmatched bases: 3.

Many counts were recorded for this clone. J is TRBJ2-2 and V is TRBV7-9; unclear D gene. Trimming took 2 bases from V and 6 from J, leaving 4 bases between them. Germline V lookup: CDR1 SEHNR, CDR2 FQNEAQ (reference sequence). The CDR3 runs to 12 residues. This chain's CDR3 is CASSLLAGELFF. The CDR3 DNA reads TGTGCCAGCAGCTTACTTGCCGGGGAGCTGTTTTTT.

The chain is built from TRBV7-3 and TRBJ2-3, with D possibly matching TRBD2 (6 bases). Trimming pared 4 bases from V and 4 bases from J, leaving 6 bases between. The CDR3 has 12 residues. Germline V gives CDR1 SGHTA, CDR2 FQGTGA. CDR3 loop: CASSSGADTQYF. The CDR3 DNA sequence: TGTGCCAGCAGCTCGGGGGCAGATACGCAGTATTTT.

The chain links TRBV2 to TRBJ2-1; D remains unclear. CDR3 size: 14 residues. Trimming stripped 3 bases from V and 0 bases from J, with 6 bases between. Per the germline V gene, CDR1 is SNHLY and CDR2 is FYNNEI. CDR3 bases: TGTGCCAGCAGTGAGGTAGCCTCCTACAATGAGCAGTTCTTC. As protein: CASSEVASYNEQFF.

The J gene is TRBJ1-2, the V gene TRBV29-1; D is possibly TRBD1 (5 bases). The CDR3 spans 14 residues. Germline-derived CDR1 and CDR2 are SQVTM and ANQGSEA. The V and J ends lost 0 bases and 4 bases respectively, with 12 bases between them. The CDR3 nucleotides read TGCAGCGTTGAAGATCCGGGACGGCCCTATGGCTACACCTTC. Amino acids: CSVEDPGRPYGYTF.

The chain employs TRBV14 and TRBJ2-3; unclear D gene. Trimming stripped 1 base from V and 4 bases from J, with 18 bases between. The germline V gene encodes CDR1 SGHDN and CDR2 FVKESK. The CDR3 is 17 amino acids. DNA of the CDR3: TGTGCCAGCAGCCAAGGCGGTCTAAGACCATTATCAGATACGCAGTATTTT. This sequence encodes CASSQGGLRPLSDTQYF.